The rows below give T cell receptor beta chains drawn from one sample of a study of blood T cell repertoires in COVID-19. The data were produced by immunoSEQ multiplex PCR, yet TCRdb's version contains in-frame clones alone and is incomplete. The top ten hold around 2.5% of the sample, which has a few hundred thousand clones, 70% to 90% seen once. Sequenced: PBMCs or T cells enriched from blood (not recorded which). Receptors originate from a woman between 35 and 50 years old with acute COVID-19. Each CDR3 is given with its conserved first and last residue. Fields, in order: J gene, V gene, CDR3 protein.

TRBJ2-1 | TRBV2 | CASMGGSGRNEQFF
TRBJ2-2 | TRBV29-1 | CSVEDPRDRVAGELFF
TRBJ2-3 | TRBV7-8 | CASSPQSGLGEDTQYF
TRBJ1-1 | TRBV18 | CASSPNSWPNTEAFF
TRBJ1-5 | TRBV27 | CASRPDRGLFGNQPQHF
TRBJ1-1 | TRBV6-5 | CAAQGGTTEAFF
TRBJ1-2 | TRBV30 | CAWRLYPGQYYGYTF
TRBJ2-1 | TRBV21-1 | CASTGTSGSYNEQFF
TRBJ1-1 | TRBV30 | CAWSETGMNTEAFF
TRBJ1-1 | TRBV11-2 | CASSLAGYTEAFF
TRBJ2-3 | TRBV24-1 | CATSDSMAGGHGTDTQYF
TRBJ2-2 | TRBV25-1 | CASSGTSGSYNTGELFF
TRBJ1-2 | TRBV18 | CASSSLPVPIRGYTF
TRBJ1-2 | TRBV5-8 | CASSKGQGANYGYTF
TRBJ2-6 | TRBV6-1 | CASSNRVGANVLTF
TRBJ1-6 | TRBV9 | CASSVEPSSYNSPLHF
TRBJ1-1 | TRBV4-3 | CASSQGTGVKNTEAFF
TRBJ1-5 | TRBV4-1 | CASSHGGIGNQPQHF
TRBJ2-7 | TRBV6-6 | CASSDRGYEQYF
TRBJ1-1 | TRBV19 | CASTLSRQGAVSMNTEAFF
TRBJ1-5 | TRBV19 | CASRAGQGSNQPQHF
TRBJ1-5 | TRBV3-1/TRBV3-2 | CASSRRQPQHF
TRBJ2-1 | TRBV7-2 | CASSFAGLAGPPRYNEQFF
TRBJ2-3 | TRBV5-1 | CASSSSGGKGTDTQYF
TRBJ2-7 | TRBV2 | CASETGQGSYEQYF
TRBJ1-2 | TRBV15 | CATSRDGIGGALDGYTF
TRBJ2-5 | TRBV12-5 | CASGLYSGYAETQYF
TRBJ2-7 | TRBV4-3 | CASSQDLRASYEQYF
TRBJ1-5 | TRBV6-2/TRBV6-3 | CASSYIRILFNQPQHF
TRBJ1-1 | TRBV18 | CASSPTGGTEAFF
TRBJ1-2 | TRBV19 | CASSIRGSQNYGYTF
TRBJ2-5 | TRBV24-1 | CAKDRQGTQYF
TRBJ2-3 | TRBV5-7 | CASSPGLAGIHTDTQYF
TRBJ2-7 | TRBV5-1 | CASSLVGQNYEQYF
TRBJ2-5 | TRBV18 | CASQLGQGAFETQYF
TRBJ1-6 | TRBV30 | CAWTDREYAPLHF
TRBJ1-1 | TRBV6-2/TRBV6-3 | CASSYPAGTGVMNTEAFF
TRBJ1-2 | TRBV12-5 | CASGLEAGGSHGYTF
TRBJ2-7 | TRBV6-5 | CASRRDTYEQYF
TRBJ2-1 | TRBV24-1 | CATSDPGQINEQFF
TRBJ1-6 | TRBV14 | CASSHPGQNSPLHF
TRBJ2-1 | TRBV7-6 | CASSILTSGYEQFF
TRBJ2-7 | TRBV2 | CASSEETVYEQYF
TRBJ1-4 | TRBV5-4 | CASSEAPRPGQPSEKLFF
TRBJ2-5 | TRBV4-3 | CASSQDWGTDQETQYF
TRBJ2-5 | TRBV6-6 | CASSPSLSAETQYF